A selection of T cell receptor beta chains follows, all from one sample in a study of blood T cell repertoires in COVID-19. Sequenced by immunoSEQ multiplex PCR; TCRdb stores in-frame clones only, minus some. This table holds about 220,000 clones, roughly 89% found once. Sequenced sample: PBMCs or T cells enriched from blood (not recorded which). The receptor source for this set is a middle-aged woman with acute COVID-19. CDR3s include the opening cysteine and the closing phenylalanine or tryptophan. A D gene is named only where the DNA matches it firmly. Not all rows give a size; the values are once, few, many and, for expanded clones, a class.

CDR3aa: CASSFGGGRGYTF
CDR3nt: TGTGCCAGCAGTTTCGGAGGCGGACGCGGCTACACCTTC
d_gene: NA
v_gene: TRBV6-5
abundance: NA
j_gene: TRBJ1-2

CDR3aa: CASSEWRSTEAFF
CDR3nt: TGTGCCAGCAGTGAATGGAGAAGCACTGAAGCTTTCTTT
d_gene: NA
v_gene: TRBV2
abundance: NA
j_gene: TRBJ1-1

CDR3aa: CASSTGQGRETQYF
CDR3nt: TGCGCCAGCAGCACTGGACAGGGAAGAGAGACCCAGTACTTC
d_gene: TRBD1
v_gene: TRBV5-1
abundance: few
j_gene: TRBJ2-5

CDR3aa: CASGPPRRGGVNTEAFF
CDR3nt: TGTGCTAGTGGACCCCCCCGGCGGGGAGGGGTGAACACTGAAGCTTTCTTT
d_gene: NA
v_gene: TRBV12-5
abundance: once
j_gene: TRBJ1-1

CDR3aa: CASSTGTATEEQYF
CDR3nt: TGTGCCAGCAGTACCGGGACAGCGACTGAGGAGCAGTACTTC
d_gene: TRBD1
v_gene: TRBV6-2/TRBV6-3
abundance: NA
j_gene: TRBJ2-7

CDR3aa: CASSLGQRGGRADTQYF
CDR3nt: TGTGCCAGCAGCTTGGGACAGCGGGGGGGGCGCGCAGATACGCAGTATTTT
d_gene: TRBD2
v_gene: TRBV5-5
abundance: NA
j_gene: TRBJ2-3

CDR3aa: CASSPRTGMNTEAFF
CDR3nt: TGTGCCAGCAGTCCGCGGACAGGGATGAACACTGAAGCTTTCTTT
d_gene: TRBD1
v_gene: TRBV2
abundance: NA
j_gene: TRBJ1-1

CDR3aa: CASSVNRAHGYTF
CDR3nt: TGTGCCAGCAGTGTTAACAGGGCCCATGGCTACACCTTC
d_gene: NA
v_gene: TRBV2
abundance: once
j_gene: TRBJ1-2

CDR3aa: CASSPGFGGASRSNQPQHF
CDR3nt: TGTGCCAGCTCACCAGGTTTCGGGGGGGCTTCTCGTAGCAATCAGCCCCAGCATTTT
d_gene: NA
v_gene: TRBV18
abundance: NA
j_gene: TRBJ1-5

CDR3aa: CASSIVAGTYGYTF
CDR3nt: TGTGCCAGTAGTATAGTCGCAGGAACCTATGGCTACACCTTC
d_gene: NA
v_gene: TRBV19
abundance: NA
j_gene: TRBJ1-2

CDR3aa: CASSVGRANYGYTF
CDR3nt: TGTGCCAGCAGCGTCGGCAGGGCGAACTATGGCTACACCTTC
d_gene: NA
v_gene: TRBV9
abundance: NA
j_gene: TRBJ1-2

CDR3aa: CASSDPVNSGNTIYF
CDR3nt: TGTGCCAGCAGTGACCCCGTAAACTCTGGAAACACCATATATTTT
d_gene: NA
v_gene: TRBV2
abundance: NA
j_gene: TRBJ1-3

CDR3aa: CASGFSRGTEAFF
CDR3nt: TGTGCCAGCGGGTTTTCCCGGGGCACTGAAGCTTTCTTT
d_gene: NA
v_gene: TRBV27
abundance: NA
j_gene: TRBJ1-1

CDR3aa: CASSRSGGTTLEQFF
CDR3nt: TGTGCCAGCAGTCGTAGCGGGGGGACCACACTTGAGCAGTTCTTC
d_gene: TRBD2
v_gene: TRBV6-5
abundance: NA
j_gene: TRBJ2-1

CDR3aa: CASSLSGGPAHEQFF
CDR3nt: TGTGCCAGCAGCCTGAGCGGGGGGCCGGCCCATGAGCAGTTCTTC
d_gene: TRBD2
v_gene: TRBV7-9
abundance: NA
j_gene: TRBJ2-1

CDR3aa: CASSLQPTGGGSNSPLHF
CDR3nt: TGCGCCAGCAGCTTACAACCGACAGGGGGTGGTAGTAATTCACCCCTCCACTTT
d_gene: TRBD1
v_gene: TRBV5-1
abundance: NA
j_gene: TRBJ1-6

CDR3aa: CASSRIGRGKRAYGYTF
CDR3nt: TGTGCCAGCAGCCGAATCGGCCGAGGGAAGCGGGCCTATGGCTACACCTTC
d_gene: NA
v_gene: TRBV11-2
abundance: NA
j_gene: TRBJ1-2

CDR3aa: CASSLEAVSYEQYF
CDR3nt: TGTGCCAGCAGCTTAGAGGCGGTCTCCTACGAGCAGTACTTC
d_gene: NA
v_gene: TRBV11-2
abundance: NA
j_gene: TRBJ2-7

CDR3aa: CASSTELATEAFF
CDR3nt: TGTGCCAGCAGTACTGAGCTAGCCACTGAAGCTTTCTTT
d_gene: NA
v_gene: TRBV2
abundance: NA
j_gene: TRBJ1-1

CDR3aa: CASSVSDSYGYTF
CDR3nt: TGTGCCAGCAGCGTATCAGACAGCTATGGCTACACCTTC
d_gene: NA
v_gene: TRBV9
abundance: NA
j_gene: TRBJ1-2

CDR3aa: CASSEARSGTQYF
CDR3nt: TGTGCCAGCAGTGAAGCGAGAAGTGGGACCCAGTACTTC
d_gene: NA
v_gene: TRBV2
abundance: NA
j_gene: TRBJ2-5

CDR3aa: CASSLALGQLGYTF
CDR3nt: TGTGCCAGCAGCTTGGCCTTAGGACAGTTGGGCTACACCTTC
d_gene: NA
v_gene: TRBV5-4
abundance: once
j_gene: TRBJ1-2

CDR3aa: CASSSAFGTAFYGYTF
CDR3nt: TGTGCCAGCAGCTCCGCGTTCGGGACAGCATTCTATGGCTACACCTTC
d_gene: TRBD1
v_gene: TRBV11-3
abundance: NA
j_gene: TRBJ1-2

CDR3aa: CASSQELAGPSANEQFF
CDR3nt: TGTGCCAGCAGCCAAGAACTAGCGGGGCCTTCCGCCAATGAGCAGTTCTTC
d_gene: TRBD2
v_gene: TRBV4-2
abundance: NA
j_gene: TRBJ2-1

CDR3aa: CATSGSGRALYNEQFF
CDR3nt: TGTGCCACCAGTGGCTCGGGGAGGGCCCTATACAATGAGCAGTTCTTC
d_gene: TRBD2
v_gene: TRBV24-1
abundance: NA
j_gene: TRBJ2-1

CDR3aa: CASSPGTGGIGQPQHF
CDR3nt: TGTGCCAGCAGCCCCGGGACAGGGGGCATTGGTCAGCCCCAGCATTTT
d_gene: TRBD1
v_gene: TRBV7-8
abundance: NA
j_gene: TRBJ1-5

CDR3aa: CASSERNYQPQHF
CDR3nt: TGTGCCAGCAGCGAGAGGAATTATCAGCCCCAGCATTTT
d_gene: NA
v_gene: TRBV12-3/TRBV12-4
abundance: NA
j_gene: TRBJ1-5

CDR3aa: CASSPLPDLNTEAFF
CDR3nt: TGTGCCAGCTCACCATTGCCAGACTTGAACACTGAAGCTTTCTTT
d_gene: NA
v_gene: TRBV18
abundance: NA
j_gene: TRBJ1-1

CDR3aa: CASSLAGRVNQPQHF
CDR3nt: TGTGCCAGCAGCTTAGCGGGCAGGGTGAATCAGCCCCAGCATTTT
d_gene: NA
v_gene: TRBV7-2
abundance: NA
j_gene: TRBJ1-5

CDR3aa: CASSLTGVERAFF
CDR3nt: TGTGCCAGCAGCTTAACCGGGGTCGAAAGGGCTTTCTTT
d_gene: NA
v_gene: TRBV5-4
abundance: NA
j_gene: TRBJ1-1

CDR3aa: CASGGNQPQHF
CDR3nt: TGTGCCAGCGGAGGGAATCAGCCCCAGCATTTT
d_gene: NA
v_gene: TRBV12-3/TRBV12-4
abundance: NA
j_gene: TRBJ1-5

CDR3aa: CASSLGSLGGQETQYF
CDR3nt: TGTGCCAGCAGCTTAGGGAGTCTGGGGGGCCAAGAGACCCAGTACTTC
d_gene: NA
v_gene: TRBV11-2
abundance: NA
j_gene: TRBJ2-5

CDR3aa: CASSLPRTGIYEQYF
CDR3nt: TGTGCCAGCAGCTTACCTAGGACAGGGATTTACGAGCAGTACTTC
d_gene: TRBD1
v_gene: TRBV7-9
abundance: NA
j_gene: TRBJ2-7

CDR3aa: CASSVGGDSNQPQHF
CDR3nt: TGTGCCAGCAGCGTAGGGGGAGATAGCAATCAGCCCCAGCATTTT
d_gene: NA
v_gene: TRBV9
abundance: few
j_gene: TRBJ1-5

CDR3aa: CSVSGTGDPYGYTF
CDR3nt: TGCAGCGTTTCCGGGACAGGGGACCCCTATGGCTACACCTTC
d_gene: TRBD1
v_gene: TRBV29-1
abundance: few
j_gene: TRBJ1-2

CDR3aa: CASTRQGGDEKLFF
CDR3nt: TGCGCCAGCACCCGACAGGGGGGAGATGAAAAACTGTTTTTT
d_gene: TRBD1
v_gene: TRBV10-1
abundance: once
j_gene: TRBJ1-4

CDR3aa: CASSHLDRNYNEQFF
CDR3nt: TGTGCCAGCAGCCACCTCGACAGAAATTACAATGAGCAGTTCTTC
d_gene: NA
v_gene: TRBV5-5
abundance: once
j_gene: TRBJ2-1

CDR3aa: CATSRNRGPGNEKLFF
CDR3nt: TGTGCCACCAGCAGAAACAGGGGGCCGGGTAATGAAAAACTGTTTTTT
d_gene: TRBD1
v_gene: TRBV15
abundance: NA
j_gene: TRBJ1-4

CDR3aa: CASSPHPPGAQETQYF
CDR3nt: TGTGCCAGCAGCCCGCATCCGCCAGGGGCCCAAGAGACCCAGTACTTC
d_gene: NA
v_gene: TRBV28
abundance: NA
j_gene: TRBJ2-5

CDR3aa: CASSLESSGSYEQYF
CDR3nt: TGTGCCAGCAGCTTAGAGTCTAGCGGATCCTACGAGCAGTACTTC
d_gene: TRBD2
v_gene: TRBV11-2
abundance: NA
j_gene: TRBJ2-7

CDR3aa: CATSSGRGRGNSPLHF
CDR3nt: TGTGCCACCAGCAGCGGTAGGGGACGGGGGAATTCACCCCTCCACTTT
d_gene: NA
v_gene: TRBV15
abundance: NA
j_gene: TRBJ1-6

CDR3aa: CASSLENTRGTQYF
CDR3nt: TGTGCCAGCAGCTTAGAGAACACCAGGGGGACCCAGTACTTC
d_gene: NA
v_gene: TRBV7-2
abundance: NA
j_gene: TRBJ2-5

CDR3aa: CAWSVYRANYGYTF
CDR3nt: TGTGCCTGGAGTGTATACAGGGCTAACTATGGCTACACCTTC
d_gene: NA
v_gene: TRBV30
abundance: NA
j_gene: TRBJ1-2

CDR3aa: CASILLGQGSNTEAFF
CDR3nt: TGTGCCAGCATCCTACTAGGCCAGGGGAGTAACACTGAAGCTTTCTTT
d_gene: NA
v_gene: TRBV27
abundance: NA
j_gene: TRBJ1-1

CDR3aa: CASSLRDLATGELFF
CDR3nt: TGTGCCAGCAGTCTAAGGGACTTAGCCACCGGGGAGCTGTTTTTT
d_gene: NA
v_gene: TRBV6-5
abundance: NA
j_gene: TRBJ2-2

CDR3aa: CASSLGHGGYEQYF
CDR3nt: TGTGCCAGCAGCTTGGGGCACGGGGGCTACGAGCAGTACTTC
d_gene: NA
v_gene: TRBV5-8
abundance: NA
j_gene: TRBJ2-7

CDR3aa: CASSLTGGNTIYF
CDR3nt: TGTGCCAGCAGTCTAACAGGGGGAAACACCATATATTTT
d_gene: NA
v_gene: TRBV6-2/TRBV6-3
abundance: NA
j_gene: TRBJ1-3